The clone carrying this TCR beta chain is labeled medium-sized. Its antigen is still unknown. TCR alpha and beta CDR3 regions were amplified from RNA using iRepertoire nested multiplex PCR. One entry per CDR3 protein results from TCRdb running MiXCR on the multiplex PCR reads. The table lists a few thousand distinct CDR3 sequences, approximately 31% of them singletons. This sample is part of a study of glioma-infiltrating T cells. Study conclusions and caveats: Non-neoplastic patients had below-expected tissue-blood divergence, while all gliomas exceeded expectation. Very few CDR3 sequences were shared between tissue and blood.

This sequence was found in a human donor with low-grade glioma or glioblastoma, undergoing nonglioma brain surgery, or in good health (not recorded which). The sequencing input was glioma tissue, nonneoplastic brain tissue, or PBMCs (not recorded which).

The CDR3 here is CSAREWRGTYEQYF. The CDR3 DNA is TGCAGTGCTAGAGAGTGGCGGGGCACCTACGAGCAGTACTTC. V is TRBV20-1 and J is TRBJ2-7, with D possibly being TRBD2 (6 bases). This CDR3 has 14 amino acids. Germline V gene sequence: CDR1 DFQATT, CDR2 SNEGSKA (reference sequence). Between the trimmed V and J ends, which lost 0 bases and 2 bases, there was a span of 11 bases.